This TCR beta chain was captured in a study of blood T cell repertoires in COVID-19. This CDR3 is 14 amino acids long. Repertoires were generated with immunoSEQ multiplex PCR, while TCRdb's copy carries only in-frame clones and drops some. The sample has about 92,000 clones, 85% seen once. The chain links TRBV21-1 to TRBJ1-2; TRBD1, the table's D call, lacks a check against the DNA. TRBV21-1 is described as a pseudogene. This receptor was taken from a man older than 75 with acute or convalescent COVID-19. Sequenced material: peripheral blood. The CDR3 nucleotides are TGTGCCAGCAGCCTCCGGGACAGGGGTTATGGCTACACCTTC. As protein: CASSLRDRGYGYTF.